Below, 21 T cell receptor beta chains from the same sample are listed, as sequenced in a study of cytomegalovirus exposure and HLA in healthy donors. TCRdb's table, derived via immunoSEQ multiplex PCR, lists solely in-frame clones and lacks some. Seen here are roughly 190,000 clones, around 86% observed once, and the top ten hold 7.2%. Input material: PBMCs. Source of these receptors: a man in his thirties or forties in good health and CMV-seropositive.

V and J are TRBV19 and TRBJ2-1, with D maybe TRBD1 (5 bases). CDR1 and CDR2 from the germline V gene are LNHDA and SQIVND (reference sequence). This CDR3 comprises 15 residues. The V and J ends lost 0 bases and 4 bases respectively, with 10 bases between them. The CDR3 DNA reads TGTGCCAGTAGTATAGATCTGCAGGGTTACAATGAGCAGTTCTTC. It yields the protein CASSIDLQGYNEQFF.

This clone is a singleton in its sample. The chain uses TRBV5-6 and TRBJ2-7; no clear D gene. This CDR3 has 14 residues. The ends were cut back, 2 bases at V and 7 bases at J, with 16 bases in the middle. Per germline, CDR1 SGHDT and CDR2 YYEEEE. CDR3 loop: CASSFLDGLQEQYF. CDR3 in DNA: TGTGCCAGCAGCTTTCTGGACGGGCTTCAGGAGCAGTACTTC.

This chain joins TRBV6-5 and TRBJ2-5, with 9 positions matching TRBD2. The J segment lost 5 bases and the V segment lost 2 bases, leaving 0 bases of the junction unmatched. The length of the CDR3 is 13 residues. Germline V CDR1 and CDR2: MNHEY, SVGAGI. This CDR3 reads CASSYAGGETQYF. The CDR3, as DNA: TGTGCCAGCAGTTACGCGGGGGGGGAGACCCAGTACTTC.

The rearrangement links TRBV19 to TRBJ1-6; D call uncertain. This CDR3 spans 15 amino acids. Per the germline V gene, CDR1 is LNHDA and CDR2 is SQIVND (reference sequence). The V gene lost 3 bases and the J gene lost 7 bases, with 13 bases spanning the gap. The CDR3 here is CASSIPGFGNSPLHF. The CDR3 DNA reads TGTGCCAGTAGTATCCCTGGGTTTGGAAATTCACCCCTCCACTTT.

The chain carries TRBV6-1 and TRBJ2-7, with 7 bases matching TRBD1. The CDR3 has 15 residues. The germline gives CDR1 MNHNS, CDR2 SASEGT. V shed 0 bases, J shed 4 bases, and the junction held 6 bases outside the gene matches. The CDR3 sequence is CASSEAVGTVYEQYF. The CDR3, as DNA: TGTGCCAGCAGTGAAGCGGTCGGGACAGTATACGAGCAGTACTTC.

About this clone itself: Its ends do not fully match the called genes, so a read error is possible. The V and J genes are TRBV10-1 and TRBJ2-7; 7 nucleotides line up with TRBD1. Germline CDR1 and CDR2: WNHNN and SYGVQD (reference sequence). This CDR3 has 14 residues. CDR3 sequence: CASSQSKIQGSEYF. DNA for the CDR3: TGCGCCAGCAGTCAGTCAAAGATACAGGGGAGCGAGTACTTC.

The chain combines TRBV30 with TRBJ1-5; the D is unclear. This CDR3 spans 13 amino acids. Germline V gene sequence: CDR1 GTSNPN, CDR2 SVGIG (reference sequence). V gave up 0 bases and J gave up 9 bases, with 12 bases separating them. The CDR3 DNA reads TGTGCCTGGAGTGTCCAGGCGAGTTCGCCCCAGCATTTT. This codes for CAWSVQASSPQHF.

V is TRBV9 and J is TRBJ1-1; D remains ambiguous. V lost 0 bases to trimming and J lost 6 bases, with 9 bases between them. Germline CDR1 and CDR2: SGDLS and YYNGEE. CDR3 length equals 13 residues. This CDR3 reads CASSVVGVAEAFF. The CDR3 coding sequence is TGTGCCAGCAGCGTAGTCGGGGTGGCTGAAGCTTTCTTT.

The rearrangement links TRBV27 to TRBJ2-5; D might be TRBD2 (8 bases). Deletions cut 5 bases from V and 5 bases from J, with 21 bases between. The CDR3 length is 16 residues. Germline CDR1 is MNHEY and CDR2 is SMNVEV (reference sequence). The CDR3 loop reads CASSDSRGTGGETQYF. The CDR3 nucleotides read TGTGCCAGCAGTGATTCCAGGGGGACGGGGGGGGAGACCCAGTACTTC.

This chain joins TRBV5-1 and TRBJ2-2; D is possibly TRBD2 (6 bases). Trimming took 4 bases from V and 6 from J, leaving 16 bases between them. Germline values: CDR1 SGHRS, CDR2 YFSETQ. CDR3 length equals 15 residues. CDR3 amino acids: CASSIQGGGAGELFF. DNA for the CDR3: TGCGCCAGCAGCATTCAGGGAGGAGGAGCCGGGGAGCTGTTTTTT. The complete variable domain, with remaining parts taken from reference TRBV5-1 and TRBJ2-2, reads KAGVTQTPRYLIKTRGQQVTLSCSPISGHRSVSWYQQTPGQGLQFLFEYFSETQRNKGNFPGRFSGRQFSNSRSEMNVSTLELGDSALYLCASSIQGGGAGELFFGEGSRLTVL.

The chain employs TRBV6-1 and TRBJ1-4; D possibly corresponds to TRBD1 (6 bases). Germline CDR1 reads MNHNS; CDR2 reads SASEGT. Trimming took off 6 bases at V and 7 bases at J, with 15 bases between the two ends. The length of the CDR3 is 14 residues. This CDR3 is CASRRGTGGEKLFF. The DNA for the CDR3 is TGTGCCAGCAGAAGGGGGACCGGGGGTGAAAAACTGTTTTTT.

This clone was seen a handful of times. The V and J genes are TRBV20-1 and TRBJ1-2; D uncertain. The V and J ends lost 6 bases and 8 bases respectively, with 10 bases between them. The germline CDR1 and CDR2 sequences are DFQATT and SNEGSKA (reference sequence). The CDR3 covers 10 residues. CDR3 DNA: TGCAGTGCCGGACGATGGGGCTACACCTTC. Translating it yields CSAGRWGYTF.

The chain joins TRBV6-5 to TRBJ2-2; 12 positions match TRBD2. V lost 2 bases and J lost 5; bases outside the gene matches: 3. Germline CDR1 is MNHEY and CDR2 is SVGAGI. The CDR3 runs to 16 residues. The CDR3 DNA is TGTGCCAGCAGTTACGCTAGCGGGGGGGCGACCGGGGAGCTGTTTTTT. Protein product: CASSYASGGATGELFF.

This clone appeared a single time. The chain is built from TRBV6-1 and TRBJ1-5; possible D gene TRBD1, 5 bases. The CDR3 extends over 15 amino acids. CDR1 MNHNS and CDR2 SASEGT come from the germline V gene. Trimming shortened V by 5 bases and J by 7 bases, and 18 bases separated the two germline ends. CDR3 DNA sequence: TGTGCCAGCAGTCCCTGGAGTGGGGGAGGCCAGCCCCAGCATTTT. This codes for CASSPWSGGGQPQHF.

The chain couples TRBV11-3 to TRBJ1-1, with D tentatively TRBD1 (5 bases). The CDR3 consists of 16 residues. Trimming pared 3 bases from V and 0 bases from J, leaving 14 bases between. The germline CDR1 and CDR2 sequences are SGHNT and YENEEA. The CDR3 is CASSFSGTDLNTEAFF. The CDR3, as DNA: TGTGCCAGCAGCTTCTCCGGGACGGACTTGAACACTGAAGCTTTCTTT.

CDR3 coding DNA: TGTGCCAGCAGCGACGACCTTGGACCTCGCCTGACAGATACGCAGTATTTT. This codes for CASSDDLGPRLTDTQYF. The rearrangement links TRBV9 to TRBJ2-3; no clear D. Trimming cost V 3 bases and J 3 bases, with 20 bases left between them. Germline CDR1 SGDLS, CDR2 YYNGEE. The CDR3 contains 17 residues.

The count of this clone is one. The sample carries other DNA sequences with the same CDR3. This rearrangement joins TRBV9 to TRBJ2-3, with D tentatively TRBD1 (6 bases). CDR3 length: 13 residues. The germline V gene has CDR1 SGDLS and CDR2 YYNGEE. Trimming removed 3 bases at V and 6 bases at J, with 11 bases between. CDR3 in DNA: TGTGCCAGCAGCGCTTCAGGGGCCGATACGCAGTATTTT. This gives the protein CASSASGADTQYF.

J is TRBJ2-3 and V is TRBV7-2; D unclear. V lost 1 base and J lost 1, with 9 bases in between. Germline CDR1 SGHTA, CDR2 FQGNSA. This CDR3 spans 15 amino acids. The CDR3 reads CASSLVVTRTDTQYF. In nucleotides, the CDR3 is TGTGCCAGCAGCTTAGTTGTCACTCGCACAGATACGCAGTATTTT.

This chain links TRBV6-1 with TRBJ2-7; 8 positions match TRBD1. Germline V CDR1 and CDR2: MNHNS, SASEGT. The trim removed 8 bases at V and 0 bases at J, leaving 9 bases unmatched. The CDR3 consists of 15 residues. In DNA form, the CDR3 reads TGTGCCAGCCTAGACAGGGGACGGAGCTCCTACGAGCAGTACTTC. Protein product: CASLDRGRSSYEQYF.

The chain recombines TRBV27 with TRBJ2-1; the D gene could be TRBD1 or TRBD2 (6 bases each). CDR3 length: 15 amino acids. Germline CDR1 and CDR2: MNHEY and SMNVEV (reference sequence). Deletions cut 4 bases from V and 7 bases from J, with 17 bases between. The CDR3 loop is CASSSNWGARNEQFF. CDR3 nucleotide sequence: TGTGCCAGCAGTTCCAATTGGGGGGCTCGTAATGAGCAGTTCTTC.

This clone has just one count. The genes are TRBV6-5 and TRBJ2-7; 8 bases map to TRBD2. CDR1 is MNHEY and CDR2 is SVGAGI in the germline V gene. The CDR3 covers 13 residues. Germline trimming cut 8 bases from V and 1 base from J; bases unmatched to any gene: 4. CDR3 sequence (DNA): TGTGCCAGCTCGGAGCGGGGGTCCTACGAGCAGTACTTC. Translation gives CASSERGSYEQYF.